This T cell receptor (beta chain) was captured by sequencing in a study of shared clonotypes between healthy human individuals. Study overall: Used for every donor were three CD4 naive, three CD4 memory, two CD8 naive and one CD8 memory plate.

Germline CDR1 is SGHRS and CDR2 is YFSETQ. The V and J ends lost 4 bases and 2 bases, in that order; junction bases with no gene match: 3. The CDR3 extends over 15 amino acids. The protocol was immunoSEQ multiplex PCR, while the TCRdb copy is restricted to in-frame clones and leaves out a portion. The data hold fewer than 1.8 million clones, with approximately 98.5% observed a single time. Notes on the study in general: Represented diversity, genetic and exposure-history alike, was limited by few donors. It was only blood that was sampled, and tissue repertoires likely differ.

This clone was picked up one time. Its antigen is as yet unknown. Additional DNA sequences in this sample encode the identical CDR3. The specimen was naive CD4+ T cells sorted from blood. Subset given: CD45RA+ positively selected. The receptor comes from a man aged 25-45 years in good health. The chain recombines TRBV5-1 with TRBJ2-6, with TRBD1 matching over 7 bases. The CDR3 protein is CASSPGQAGANVLTF. CDR3 DNA sequence: TGCGCCAGCAGCCCCGGACAGGCTGGGGCCAACGTCCTGACTTTC.